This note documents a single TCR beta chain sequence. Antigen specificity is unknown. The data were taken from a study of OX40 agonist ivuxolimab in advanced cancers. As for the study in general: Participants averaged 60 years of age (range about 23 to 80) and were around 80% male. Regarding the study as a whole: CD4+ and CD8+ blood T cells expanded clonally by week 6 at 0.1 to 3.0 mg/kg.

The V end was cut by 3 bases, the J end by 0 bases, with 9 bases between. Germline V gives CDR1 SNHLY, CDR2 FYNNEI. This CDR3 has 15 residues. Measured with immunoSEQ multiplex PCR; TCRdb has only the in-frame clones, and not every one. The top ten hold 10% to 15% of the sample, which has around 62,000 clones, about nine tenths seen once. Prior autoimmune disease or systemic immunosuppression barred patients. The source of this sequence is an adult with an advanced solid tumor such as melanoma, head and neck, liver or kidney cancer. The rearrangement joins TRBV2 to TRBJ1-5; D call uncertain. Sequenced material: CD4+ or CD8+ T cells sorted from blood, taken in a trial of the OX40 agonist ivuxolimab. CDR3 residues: CASSDSSDSNQPQHF. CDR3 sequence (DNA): TGTGCCAGCAGTGACAGCAGCGATAGCAATCAGCCCCAGCATTTT. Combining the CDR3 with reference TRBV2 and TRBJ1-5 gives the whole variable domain EPEVTQTPSHQVTQMGQEVILRCVPISNHLYFYWYRQILGQKVEFLVSFYNNEISEKSEIFDDQFSVERPDGSNFTLKIRSTKLEDSAMYFCASSDSSDSNQPQHFGDGTRLSIL.